The text below deals with one TCR beta chain. The antigen this receptor binds is unknown. No base-level quality is on record; no much larger clone is a single base apart. The donors were roughly 39 Caucasian individuals from Russia, aged 6 to 90 years, who were systemically healthy. Each donor gave 8.5 to 10 milliliters of peripheral blood, collected into EDTA-treated Vacutainer tubes. PBMCs were isolated by Ficoll-Paque density-gradient centrifugation, with at least 6 million obtained per sample. Total RNA, at least 5 micrograms per sample, was extracted from PBMCs with Trizol reagent. Naive CD45RAhigh/CD27high T cell percentages were measured by flow cytometry on a PBMC aliquot from every donor. This record comes from a study of blood T cells in healthy people across ages (dated by TCRdb to between 2014 and 2016). Notes on the research overall: Template switching captured roughly one uniquely barcoded TCR beta cDNA molecule per two T cells in model experiments. For two donors (one aged 18 to 30 and one aged 80 or older), the study analyzed two additional independent replicas of 1 million unique cDNA reads from the same blood draw. Age-related changes in TCR beta repertoire diversity were measured in the study by deep sequencing normalized with unique cDNA molecular identifiers. To avoid experimental bias, donors of different ages were spread randomly across the sequencing lanes. The donors were split into four age groups: young (average 16 years), middle-aged (around 37), aged (roughly 65) and long-lived (roughly 86).

V and J lose 5 bases and 0 bases, and a span of 11 bases separates them. Per the germline V gene (reference sequence), SGHKS is the CDR1 and YYEKEE is the CDR2. The CDR3 covers 14 residues, taking in both the cysteine and the phenylalanine. Of the read, only the CDR3 DNA is kept; its 42 bases are in frame from base 1. The investigation overall reported the following: Bulk unsorted PBMC profiling prevented conclusive comparison of naive and antigen-experienced compartments. Estimates of total diversity from one million sequenced T cells were regarded as lower bounds and underestimates. Donor CMV infection status was unknown, potentially confounding age-related changes in expanded clonotypes. The percentage of naive T cells measured by flow cytometry correlated strongly with observed TCR beta diversity. As age increased, observed TCR beta diversity per million T cells dropped in a roughly linear way, and a significant reduction was already evident by age around 41. The long-lived group showed more naive CD4+ T cells, fewer expanded clones and increased TCR diversity than the aged group, suggesting age selection.

Library creation used 5' RACE. Reads for this sample came from an Illumina HiSeq 2500. The second PCR ran for roughly 7 to 12 cycles and used a J-beta primer mix along with a sample-barcoded 5' primer. A unique molecular identifier was introduced onto each TCR beta cDNA molecule by a template-switch 5' adaptor carrying 12 random nucleotides. Each sample yielded at least 2.5 million CDR3-containing paired-end reads. First-strand cDNA synthesis was performed from all RNA using the Mint cDNA synthesis kit, with priming by a TRBC-specific oligonucleotide. All cDNA was treated with uracil-DNA glycosylase and then went through a first 18-cycle PCR with the universal primers M1SS and BC2_uni_R. The original methods were these. Each sample was normalized by randomly selecting 1 million high-quality reads, each carrying a distinct molecular identifier. Instead of being binned into consensus sequences, reads with shared molecular identifiers were discarded. MiTCR, with a Q25 quality threshold and the strictest error-elimination algorithm, was used for CDR3 identification, clonotype clustering and error correction. A nonparametric unseen species model with Euler transformation was used to estimate a lower bound on total TCR beta diversity. TCRdb took the public reads, trimmed them with fastp at Q25, ran MiXCR for clone calling and kept in-frame beta chains. Duplicate CDR3 protein sequences are folded into a single record with the most common DNA and genes. The authors' filters were not applied to this entry. The sample contains some 700,000 distinct CDR3 sequences, 20% to 25% of them found a single time. Clones ranked in the top ten supply approximately 20% of the sample.

The sequence joins TRBV5-5 to TRBJ1-1; no D gene is confidently identified. The specimen sequenced was blood. This TCR came from a man in his 70s in good health. This receptor carries the CDR3 CASRVSEVNTEAFF. The bases read TGTGCCAGCAGGGTTTCGGAGGTGAACACTGAAGCTTTCTTT.